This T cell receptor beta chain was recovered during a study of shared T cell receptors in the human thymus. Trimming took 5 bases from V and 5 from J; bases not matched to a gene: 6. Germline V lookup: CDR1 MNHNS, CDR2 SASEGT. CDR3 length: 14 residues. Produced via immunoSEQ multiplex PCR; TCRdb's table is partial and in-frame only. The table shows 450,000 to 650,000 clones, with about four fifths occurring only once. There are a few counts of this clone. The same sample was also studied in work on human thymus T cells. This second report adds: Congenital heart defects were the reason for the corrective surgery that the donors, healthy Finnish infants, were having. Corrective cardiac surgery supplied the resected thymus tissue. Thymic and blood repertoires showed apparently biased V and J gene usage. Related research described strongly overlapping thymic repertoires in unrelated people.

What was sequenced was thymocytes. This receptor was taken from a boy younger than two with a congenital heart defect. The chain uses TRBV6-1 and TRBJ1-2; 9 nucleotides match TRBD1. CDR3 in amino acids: CASSKGDREYGYTF. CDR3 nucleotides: TGTGCCAGCAGTAAGGGGGACAGGGAGTATGGCTACACCTTC.